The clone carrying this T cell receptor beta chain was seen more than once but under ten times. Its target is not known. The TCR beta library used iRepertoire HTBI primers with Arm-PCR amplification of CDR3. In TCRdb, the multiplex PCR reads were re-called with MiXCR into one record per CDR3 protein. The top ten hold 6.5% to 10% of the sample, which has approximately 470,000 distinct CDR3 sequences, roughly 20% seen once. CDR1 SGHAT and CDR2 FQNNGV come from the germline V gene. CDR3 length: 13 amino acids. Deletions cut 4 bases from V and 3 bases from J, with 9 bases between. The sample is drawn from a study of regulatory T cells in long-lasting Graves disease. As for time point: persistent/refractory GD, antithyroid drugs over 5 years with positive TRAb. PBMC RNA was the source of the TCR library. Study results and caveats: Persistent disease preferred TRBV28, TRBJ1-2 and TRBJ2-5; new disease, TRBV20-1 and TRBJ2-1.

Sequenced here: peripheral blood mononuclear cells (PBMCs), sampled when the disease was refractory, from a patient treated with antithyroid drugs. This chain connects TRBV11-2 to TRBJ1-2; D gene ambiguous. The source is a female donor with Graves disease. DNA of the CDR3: TGTGCCAGCAGCTCGATTATGTACTATGGCTACACCTTC. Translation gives CASSSIMYYGYTF.